Listed here is a single TCR beta chain. What it recognizes is unknown. The data were obtained in a study of cytomegalovirus exposure and HLA in healthy donors. Whole-study findings and limits: Other equally common chains were less clonally expanded than HLA-associated TCR beta chains, a later analysis showed. The authors confirmed in vitro that three CMV-associated chains were specific for CMV antigens. Sequencing depth across donors, presence/absence analyses assumed, was roughly uniform.

13 Jbeta primers and 60 Vbeta primers were used for the PCR. Authors' data handling: A later analysis tallied about 80 million unique TCR beta chains, around 9.9 million of them shared. The protocol was immunoSEQ multiplex PCR, while the TCRdb copy is restricted to in-frame clones and leaves out a portion. D and trimming come from the DNA, and the V and J calls and clone size come from that table. The sample includes 95,000 to 150,000 clones, approximately 70% of them seen just once. Germline CDR1 MNHEY, CDR2 SVGAGI. J gave up 5 bases and V 5 bases, and 4 bases lay outside the gene matches. CDR3 length: 13 amino acids.

The sequence was collected from a young man in good health and CMV-seronegative. Sequenced input: PBMCs. The chain links TRBV6-5 to TRBJ2-7, with 9 positions matching TRBD1. The CDR3 reads CASSQGQGHEQYF. In DNA form, the CDR3 reads TGTGCCAGCAGTCAGGGACAGGGCCACGAGCAGTACTTC.